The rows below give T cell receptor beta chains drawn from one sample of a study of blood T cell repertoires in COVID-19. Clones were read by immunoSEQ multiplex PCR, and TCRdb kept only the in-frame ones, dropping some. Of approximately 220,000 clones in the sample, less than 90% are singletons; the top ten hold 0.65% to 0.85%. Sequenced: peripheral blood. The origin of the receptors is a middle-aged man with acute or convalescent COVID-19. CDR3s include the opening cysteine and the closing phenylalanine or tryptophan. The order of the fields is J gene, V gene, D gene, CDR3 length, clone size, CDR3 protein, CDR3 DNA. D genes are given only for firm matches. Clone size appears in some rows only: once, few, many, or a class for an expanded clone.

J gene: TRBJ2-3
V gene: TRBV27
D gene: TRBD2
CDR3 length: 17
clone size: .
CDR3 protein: CASKWTSGSTLTDTQYF
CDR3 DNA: TGTGCCAGCAAATGGACTAGCGGGAGTACCCTCACAGATACGCAGTATTTT

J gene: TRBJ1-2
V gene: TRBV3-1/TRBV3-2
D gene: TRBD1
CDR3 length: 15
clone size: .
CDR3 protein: CASSRGQGSNYGYTF
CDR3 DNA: TGTGCCAGCAGCCGCGGACAGGGGTCCAACTATGGCTACACCTTC

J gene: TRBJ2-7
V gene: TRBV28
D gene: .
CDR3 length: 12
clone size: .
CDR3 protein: CASSLSSYEQYF
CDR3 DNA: TGTGCCAGCAGTTTATCTTCCTACGAGCAGTACTTC

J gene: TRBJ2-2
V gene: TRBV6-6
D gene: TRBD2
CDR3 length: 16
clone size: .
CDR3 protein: CASSILGLANTGELFF
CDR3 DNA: TGTGCCAGCAGTATTCTCGGACTAGCGAACACCGGGGAGCTGTTTTTT

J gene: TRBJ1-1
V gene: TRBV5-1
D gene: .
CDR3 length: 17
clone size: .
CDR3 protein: CASSLVPQGSASTEAFF
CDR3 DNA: TGCGCCAGCAGCTTGGTTCCTCAGGGATCTGCTAGCACTGAAGCTTTCTTT

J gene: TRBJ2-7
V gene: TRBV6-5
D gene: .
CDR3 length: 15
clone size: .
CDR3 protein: CASSYSGTGSDEQYF
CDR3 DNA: TGTGCCAGCAGTTACTCCGGCACGGGGAGCGACGAGCAGTACTTC

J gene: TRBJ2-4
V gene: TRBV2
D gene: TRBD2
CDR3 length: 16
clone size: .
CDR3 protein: CASSELPGLAGHIQYF
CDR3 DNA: TGTGCCAGCAGTGAACTTCCGGGACTAGCGGGACACATTCAGTACTTC

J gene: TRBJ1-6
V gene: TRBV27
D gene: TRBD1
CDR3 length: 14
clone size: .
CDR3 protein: CASRGDRENSPLHF
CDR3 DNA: TGTGCCAGCAGGGGGGACAGGGAAAATTCACCCCTCCACTTT

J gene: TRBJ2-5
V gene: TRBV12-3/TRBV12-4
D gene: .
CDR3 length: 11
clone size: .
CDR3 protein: CASSIRETQYF
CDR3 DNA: TGTGCCAGCAGCATCAGGGAGACCCAGTACTTC

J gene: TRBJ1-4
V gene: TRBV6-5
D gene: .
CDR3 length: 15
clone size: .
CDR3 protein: CASTNGGGRAEKLFF
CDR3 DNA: TGTGCCAGCACAAACGGGGGGGGTAGGGCTGAAAAACTGTTTTTT

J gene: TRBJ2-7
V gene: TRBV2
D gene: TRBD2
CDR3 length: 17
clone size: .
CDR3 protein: CASSPGTSGGSSYEQYF
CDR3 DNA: TGTGCCAGCAGCCCCGGGACTAGCGGGGGGAGCTCCTACGAGCAGTACTTC

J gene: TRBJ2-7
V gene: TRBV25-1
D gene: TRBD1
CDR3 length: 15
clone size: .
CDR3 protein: CASSEGQGPTYEQYF
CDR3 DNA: TGTGCCAGCAGTGAAGGACAGGGGCCCACCTACGAGCAGTACTTC

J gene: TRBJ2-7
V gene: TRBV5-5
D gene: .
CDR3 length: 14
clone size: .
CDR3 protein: CASSLVYSSYEQYF
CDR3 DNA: TGTGCCAGCAGCTTGGTTTACAGCTCCTACGAGCAGTACTTC

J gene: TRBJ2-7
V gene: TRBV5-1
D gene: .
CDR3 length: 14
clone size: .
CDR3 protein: CASSLDQGPYEQYF
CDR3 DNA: TGCGCCAGCAGCTTGGACCAGGGCCCATACGAGCAGTACTTC

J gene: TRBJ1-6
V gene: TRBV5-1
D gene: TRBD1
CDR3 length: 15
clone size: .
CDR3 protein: CASSLVQGAYSPLHF
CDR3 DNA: TGCGCCAGCAGCTTGGTTCAGGGGGCTTATTCACCCCTCCACTTT

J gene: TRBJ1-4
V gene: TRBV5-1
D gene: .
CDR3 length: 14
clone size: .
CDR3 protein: CASSVSGVSEKLFF
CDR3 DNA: TGCGCCAGCAGCGTTTCAGGGGTTTCGGAAAAACTGTTTTTT

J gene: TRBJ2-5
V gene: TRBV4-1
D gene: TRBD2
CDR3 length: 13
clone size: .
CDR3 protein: CASRLAGEETQYF
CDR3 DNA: TGCGCCAGCCGACTAGCGGGAGAAGAGACCCAGTACTTC

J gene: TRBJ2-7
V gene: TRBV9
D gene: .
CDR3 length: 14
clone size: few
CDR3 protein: CASSVGSPSYEQYF
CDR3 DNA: TGTGCCAGCAGCGTAGGGTCCCCCAGCTACGAGCAGTACTTC

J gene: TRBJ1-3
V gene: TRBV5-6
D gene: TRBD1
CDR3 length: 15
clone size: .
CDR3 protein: CASSFDRVPGNTIYF
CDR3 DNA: TGTGCCAGCAGCTTCGACAGGGTTCCCGGAAACACCATATATTTT

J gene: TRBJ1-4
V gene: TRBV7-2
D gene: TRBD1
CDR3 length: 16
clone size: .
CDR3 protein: CASSLGGTATNEKLFF
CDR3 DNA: TGTGCCAGCAGCTTAGGGGGGACAGCAACTAATGAAAAACTGTTTTTT

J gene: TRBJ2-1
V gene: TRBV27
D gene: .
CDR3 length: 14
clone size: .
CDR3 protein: CASSHRDIGNEQFF
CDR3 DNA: TGTGCCAGCAGTCACCGGGACATCGGAAATGAGCAGTTCTTC

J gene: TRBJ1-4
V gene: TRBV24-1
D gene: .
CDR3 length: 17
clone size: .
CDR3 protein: CATSVGGIGATNEKLFF
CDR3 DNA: TGTGCCACCAGTGTTGGAGGCATAGGAGCAACTAATGAAAAACTGTTTTTT

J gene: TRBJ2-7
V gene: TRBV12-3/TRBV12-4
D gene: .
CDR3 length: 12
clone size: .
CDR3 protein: CASSSSPYEQYF
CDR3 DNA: TGTGCCAGCAGTTCCTCTCCCTACGAGCAGTACTTC

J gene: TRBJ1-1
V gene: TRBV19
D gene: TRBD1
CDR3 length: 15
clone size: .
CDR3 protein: CASGEDRGLNTEAFF
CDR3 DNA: TGTGCCAGCGGGGAGGACAGGGGGCTGAACACTGAAGCTTTCTTT

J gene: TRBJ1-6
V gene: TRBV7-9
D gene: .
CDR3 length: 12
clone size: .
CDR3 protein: CASSQGNSPLHF
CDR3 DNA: TGTGCCAGCAGCCAGGGGAATTCACCCCTCCACTTT

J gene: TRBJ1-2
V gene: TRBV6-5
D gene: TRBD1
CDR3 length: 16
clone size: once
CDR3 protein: CASSSRQQQGARGYTF
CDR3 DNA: TGTGCCAGCAGTTCCAGACAACAACAGGGGGCGAGGGGCTACACCTTC

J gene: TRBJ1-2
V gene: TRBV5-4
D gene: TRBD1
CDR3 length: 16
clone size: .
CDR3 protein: CASSLRDRGRAYGYTF
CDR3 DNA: TGTGCCAGCAGCTTGAGGGACAGGGGTCGCGCCTATGGCTACACCTTC

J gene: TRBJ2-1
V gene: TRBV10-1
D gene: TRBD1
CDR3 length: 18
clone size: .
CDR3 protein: CASRVVFPGQDSYNEQFF
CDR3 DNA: TGCGCCAGCAGGGTAGTTTTCCCGGGACAGGATTCCTACAATGAGCAGTTCTTC

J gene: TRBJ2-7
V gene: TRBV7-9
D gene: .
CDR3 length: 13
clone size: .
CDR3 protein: CASSFGQGYEQYF
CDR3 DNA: TGTGCCAGCAGCTTTGGGCAGGGCTACGAGCAGTACTTC

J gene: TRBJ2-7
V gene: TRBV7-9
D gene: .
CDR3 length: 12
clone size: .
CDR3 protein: CASTQTTYEQYF
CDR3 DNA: TGTGCCAGCACACAGACAACCTACGAGCAGTACTTC

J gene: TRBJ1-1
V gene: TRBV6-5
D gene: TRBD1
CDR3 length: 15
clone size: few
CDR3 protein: CASRPDRGKDTEAFF
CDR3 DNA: TGTGCCAGCAGACCGGACAGGGGAAAGGACACTGAAGCTTTCTTT

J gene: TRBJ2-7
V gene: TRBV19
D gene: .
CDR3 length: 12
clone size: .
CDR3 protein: CASREKPYEQYF
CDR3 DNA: TGTGCCAGTAGAGAGAAACCCTACGAGCAGTACTTC

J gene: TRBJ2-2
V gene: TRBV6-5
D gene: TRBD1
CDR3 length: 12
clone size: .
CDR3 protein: CASSLGQEVLFF
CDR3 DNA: TGTGCCAGCAGTTTGGGACAGGAGGTGCTGTTTTTT

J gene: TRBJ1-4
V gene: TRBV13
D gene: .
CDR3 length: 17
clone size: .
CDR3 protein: CASSLARGPATNEKLFF
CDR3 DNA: TGTGCCAGCAGCTTAGCGCGGGGGCCCGCAACTAATGAAAAACTGTTTTTT

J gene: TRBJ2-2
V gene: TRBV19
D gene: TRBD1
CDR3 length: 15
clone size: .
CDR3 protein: CASSPGQGGIGELFF
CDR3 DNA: TGTGCCAGTAGTCCGGGACAGGGGGGGATCGGGGAGCTGTTTTTT

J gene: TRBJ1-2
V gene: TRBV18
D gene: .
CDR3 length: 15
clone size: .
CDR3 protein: CASSPNGDTNYGYTF
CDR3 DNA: TGTGCCAGCTCCCCGAACGGTGACACTAACTATGGCTACACCTTC

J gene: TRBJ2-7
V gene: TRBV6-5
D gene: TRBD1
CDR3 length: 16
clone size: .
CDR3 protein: CASSSGTGGATYEQYF
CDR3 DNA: TGTGCCAGCAGTTCCGGGACAGGGGGCGCCACCTACGAGCAGTACTTC

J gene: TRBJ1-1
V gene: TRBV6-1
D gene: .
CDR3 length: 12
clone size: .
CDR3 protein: CASSEGEGEAFF
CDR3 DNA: TGTGCCAGCAGTGAAGGGGAGGGGGAAGCTTTCTTT

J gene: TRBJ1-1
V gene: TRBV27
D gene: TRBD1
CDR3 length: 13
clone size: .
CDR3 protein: CASKRDSNIEAFF
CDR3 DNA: TGTGCCAGCAAACGGGACAGCAACATTGAAGCTTTCTTT

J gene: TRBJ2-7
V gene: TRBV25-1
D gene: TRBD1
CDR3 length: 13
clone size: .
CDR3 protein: CASSTPGQGMQYF
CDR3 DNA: TGTGCCAGCAGTACACCCGGACAGGGTATGCAGTACTTC

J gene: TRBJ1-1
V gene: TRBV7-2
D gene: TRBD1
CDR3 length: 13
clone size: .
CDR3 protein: CASSLNGPGQCFF
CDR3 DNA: TGTGCCAGCAGCCTTAACGGACCGGGACAGTGTTTCTTT

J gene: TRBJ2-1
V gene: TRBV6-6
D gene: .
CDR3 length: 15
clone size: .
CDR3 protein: CASSWEGGGYNEQFF
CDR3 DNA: TGTGCCAGCAGTTGGGAGGGAGGGGGCTACAATGAGCAGTTCTTC

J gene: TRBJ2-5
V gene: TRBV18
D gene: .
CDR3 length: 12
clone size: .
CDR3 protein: CASSPNTGTQYF
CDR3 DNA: TGTGCCAGCTCACCGAACACGGGGACCCAGTACTTC

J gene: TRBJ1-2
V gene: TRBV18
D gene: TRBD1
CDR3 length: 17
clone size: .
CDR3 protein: CASSPGGGGVQNYGYTF
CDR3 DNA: TGTGCCAGCTCACCCGGCGGAGGGGGCGTCCAAAACTATGGCTACACCTTC

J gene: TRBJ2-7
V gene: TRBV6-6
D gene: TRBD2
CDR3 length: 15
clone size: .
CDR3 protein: CASSLGGGHSYEQYF
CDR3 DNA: TGTGCCAGCAGCCTTGGGGGAGGGCACTCCTACGAGCAGTACTTC

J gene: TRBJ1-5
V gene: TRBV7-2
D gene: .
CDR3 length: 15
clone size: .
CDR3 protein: CASSLVGGINQPQHF
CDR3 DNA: TGTGCCAGCAGCTTAGTGGGGGGGATCAATCAGCCCCAGCATTTT

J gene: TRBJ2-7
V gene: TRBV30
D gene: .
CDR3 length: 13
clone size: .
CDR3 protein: CAWSVGGTYEQYF
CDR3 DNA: TGTGCCTGGAGTGTAGGGGGAACCTACGAGCAGTACTTC

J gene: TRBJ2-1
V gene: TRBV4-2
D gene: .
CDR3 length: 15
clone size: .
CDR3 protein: CASSQGGESYNEQFF
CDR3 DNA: TGTGCCAGCAGCCAAGGGGGGGAGTCCTACAATGAGCAGTTCTTC

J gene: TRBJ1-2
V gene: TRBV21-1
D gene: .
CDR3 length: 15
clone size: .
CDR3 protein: CASSKANRQGIGYTF
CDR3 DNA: TGTGCCAGCAGCAAAGCAAATCGGCAGGGCATAGGCTACACCTTC

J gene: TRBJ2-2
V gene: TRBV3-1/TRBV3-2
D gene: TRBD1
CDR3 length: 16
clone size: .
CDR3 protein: CASSQQQGVGTGELFF
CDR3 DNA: TGTGCCAGCAGCCAACAGCAGGGGGTCGGGACCGGGGAGCTGTTTTTT

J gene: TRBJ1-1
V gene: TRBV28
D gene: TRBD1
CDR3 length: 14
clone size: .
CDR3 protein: CASTTGAANTEAFF
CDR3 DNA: TGTGCCAGCACTACAGGGGCGGCGAACACTGAAGCTTTCTTT

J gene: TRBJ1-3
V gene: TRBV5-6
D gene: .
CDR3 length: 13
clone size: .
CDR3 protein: CASSLVVVGTLDF
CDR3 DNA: TGTGCCAGCAGCTTGGTTGTCGTCGGGACATTAGATTTT

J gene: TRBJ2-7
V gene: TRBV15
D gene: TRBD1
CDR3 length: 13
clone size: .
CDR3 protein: CATTRDRAGEQYF
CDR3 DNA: TGTGCCACTACCCGGGACAGGGCGGGTGAGCAGTACTTC

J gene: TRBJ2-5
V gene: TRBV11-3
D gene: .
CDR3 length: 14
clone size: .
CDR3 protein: CASSPGDHQETQYF
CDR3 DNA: TGTGCCAGCAGCCCGGGGGACCACCAAGAGACCCAGTACTTC

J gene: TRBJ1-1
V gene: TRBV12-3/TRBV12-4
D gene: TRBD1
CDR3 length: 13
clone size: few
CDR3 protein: CASSLDRGTEAFF
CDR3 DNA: TGTGCCAGCAGTTTAGACAGGGGCACTGAAGCTTTCTTT